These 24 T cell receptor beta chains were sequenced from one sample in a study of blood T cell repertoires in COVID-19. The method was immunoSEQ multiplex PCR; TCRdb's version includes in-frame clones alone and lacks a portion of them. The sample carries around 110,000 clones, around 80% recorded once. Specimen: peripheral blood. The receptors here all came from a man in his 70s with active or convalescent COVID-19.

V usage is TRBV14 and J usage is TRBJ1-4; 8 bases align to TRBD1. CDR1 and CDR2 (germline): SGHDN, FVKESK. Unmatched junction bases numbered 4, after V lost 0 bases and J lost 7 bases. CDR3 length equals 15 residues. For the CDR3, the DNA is TGTGCCAGCAGCCAAGATGGCAGGGGGCGTGAAAAACTGTTTTTT. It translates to CASSQDGRGREKLFF.

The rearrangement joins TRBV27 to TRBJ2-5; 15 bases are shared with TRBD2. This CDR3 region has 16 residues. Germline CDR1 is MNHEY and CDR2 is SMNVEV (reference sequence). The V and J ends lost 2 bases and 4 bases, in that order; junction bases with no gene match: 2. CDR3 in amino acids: CASSLGTSGGRETQYF. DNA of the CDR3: TGTGCCAGCAGTTTAGGGACTAGCGGGGGGAGAGAGACCCAGTACTTC.

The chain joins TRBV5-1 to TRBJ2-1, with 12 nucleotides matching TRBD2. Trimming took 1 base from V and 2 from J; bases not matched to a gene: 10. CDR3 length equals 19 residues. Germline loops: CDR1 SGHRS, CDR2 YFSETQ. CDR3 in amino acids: CASSLSLAGGIAAYNEQFF. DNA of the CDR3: TGCGCCAGCAGCTTGAGTCTAGCGGGGGGGATTGCCGCCTACAATGAGCAGTTCTTC.

This CDR3 is CASRVDGGQFF. The CDR3 DNA reads as TGTGCCAGCAGGGTCGACGGGGGGCAGTTCTTC. The V call is TRBV28, the J call TRBJ2-1, with D maybe TRBD2 (6 bases). From germline, CDR1 is MDHEN and CDR2 SYDVKM. V lost 6 bases to trimming and J lost 12 bases, with 12 bases between them. The CDR3 length is 11 residues. The full variable domain, with the rest looked up from reference TRBV28 and TRBJ2-1, is DVKVTQSSRYLVKRTGEKVFLECVQDMDHENMFWYRQDPGLGLRLIYFSYDVKMKEKGDIPEGYSVSREKKERFSLILESASTNQTSMYLCASRVDGGQFFGPGTRLTVL.

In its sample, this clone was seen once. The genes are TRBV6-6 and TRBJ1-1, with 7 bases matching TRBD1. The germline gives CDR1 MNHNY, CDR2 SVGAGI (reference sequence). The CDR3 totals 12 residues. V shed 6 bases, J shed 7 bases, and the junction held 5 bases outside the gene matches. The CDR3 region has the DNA TGTGCCAGCAGACTTCGACAGGGTGAAGCTTTCTTT. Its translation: CASRLRQGEAFF.

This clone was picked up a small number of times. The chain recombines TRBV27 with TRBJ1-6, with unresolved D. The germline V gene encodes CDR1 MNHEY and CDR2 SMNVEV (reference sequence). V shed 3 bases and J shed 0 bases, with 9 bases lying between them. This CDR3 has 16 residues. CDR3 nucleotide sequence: TGTGCCAGCAGTTTGACGGGAAGCTCCTATAATTCACCCCTCCACTTT. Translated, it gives CASSLTGSSYNSPLHF.

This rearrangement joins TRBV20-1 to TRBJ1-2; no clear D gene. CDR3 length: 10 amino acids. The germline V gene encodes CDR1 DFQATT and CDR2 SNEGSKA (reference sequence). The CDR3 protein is CNVANYGYTF. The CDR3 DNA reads TGCAATGTAGCTAACTATGGCTACACCTTC.

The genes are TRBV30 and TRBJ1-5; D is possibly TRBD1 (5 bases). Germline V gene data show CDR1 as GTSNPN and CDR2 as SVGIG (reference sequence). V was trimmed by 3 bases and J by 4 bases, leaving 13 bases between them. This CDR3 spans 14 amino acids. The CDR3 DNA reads TGTGCCTGGAGCCCAGGGCCTCGAAATCAGCCCCAGCATTTT. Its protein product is CAWSPGPRNQPQHF.

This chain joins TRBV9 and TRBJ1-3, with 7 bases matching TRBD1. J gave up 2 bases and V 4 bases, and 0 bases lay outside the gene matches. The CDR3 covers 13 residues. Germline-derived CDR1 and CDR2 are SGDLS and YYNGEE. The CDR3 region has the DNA TGTGCCAGCAGCCAGGGGGCTGGAAACACCATATATTTT. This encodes CASSQGAGNTIYF.

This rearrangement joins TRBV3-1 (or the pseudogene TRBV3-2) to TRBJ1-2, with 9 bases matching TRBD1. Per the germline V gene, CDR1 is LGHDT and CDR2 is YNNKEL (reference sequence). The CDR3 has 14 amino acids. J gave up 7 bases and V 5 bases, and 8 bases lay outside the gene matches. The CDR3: CASSFSDRGGGYTF. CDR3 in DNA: TGTGCCAGCAGCTTCTCGGACAGGGGAGGTGGCTACACCTTC.

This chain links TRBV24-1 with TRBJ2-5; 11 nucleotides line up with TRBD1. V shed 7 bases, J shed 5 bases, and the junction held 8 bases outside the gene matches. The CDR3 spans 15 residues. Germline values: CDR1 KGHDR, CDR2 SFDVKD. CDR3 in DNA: TGTGCCACCAGCCTGGGACAGGGGGTAAGGGAGACCCAGTACTTC. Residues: CATSLGQGVRETQYF.

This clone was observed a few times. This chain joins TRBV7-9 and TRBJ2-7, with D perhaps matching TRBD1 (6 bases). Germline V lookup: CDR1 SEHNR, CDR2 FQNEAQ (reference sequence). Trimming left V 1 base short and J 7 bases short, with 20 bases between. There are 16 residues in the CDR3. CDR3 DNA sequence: TGTGCCAGCAGCTTAGGGGGTCAGGGGCCACAAGGGGAGCAGTACTTC. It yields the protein CASSLGGQGPQGEQYF. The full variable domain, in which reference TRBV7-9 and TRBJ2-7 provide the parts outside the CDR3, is DTGVSQNPRHKITKRGQNVTFRCDPISEHNRLYWYRQTLGQGPEFLTYFQNEAQLEKSRLLSDRFSAERPKGSFSTLEIQRTEQGDSAMYLCASSLGGQGPQGEQYFGPGTRLTVT.

The CDR3: CASSPETASGQGARGYTF. CDR3 nucleotides: TGTGCCAGCTCACCTGAGACTGCATCTGGACAGGGGGCGAGAGGCTACACCTTC. The chain employs TRBV18 and TRBJ1-2; 11 bases align to TRBD1. Germline V gene sequence: CDR1 KGHSH, CDR2 LQKENI. V shed 3 bases, J shed 8 bases, and the junction held 17 bases outside the gene matches. This CDR3 region has 18 residues.

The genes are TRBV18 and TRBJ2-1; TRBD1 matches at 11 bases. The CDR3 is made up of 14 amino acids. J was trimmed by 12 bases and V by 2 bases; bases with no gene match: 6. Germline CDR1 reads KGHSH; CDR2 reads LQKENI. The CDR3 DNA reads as TGTGCCAGCTCACCAGGACAGGGGGCGGGGTTGCAGTTCTTC. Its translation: CASSPGQGAGLQFF.

The DNA for the CDR3 is TGCAGCGTTCCCCGGGGACAGGGGGATAACTATGGCTACACCTTC. This codes for CSVPRGQGDNYGYTF. The J gene is TRBJ1-2, the V gene TRBV29-1; 11 nucleotides match TRBD1. Per the germline V gene, CDR1 is SQVTM and CDR2 is ANQGSEA. The J segment lost 1 base and the V segment lost 5 bases, leaving 6 bases of the junction unmatched. CDR3 length equals 15 residues.

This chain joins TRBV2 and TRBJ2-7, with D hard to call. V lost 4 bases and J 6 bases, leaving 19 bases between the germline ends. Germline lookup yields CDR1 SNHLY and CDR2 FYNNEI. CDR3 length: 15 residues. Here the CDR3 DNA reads TGTGCCAGCAGTGGACGACTGATTACTCAAGGCGAGCAGTACTTC. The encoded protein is CASSGRLITQGEQYF.

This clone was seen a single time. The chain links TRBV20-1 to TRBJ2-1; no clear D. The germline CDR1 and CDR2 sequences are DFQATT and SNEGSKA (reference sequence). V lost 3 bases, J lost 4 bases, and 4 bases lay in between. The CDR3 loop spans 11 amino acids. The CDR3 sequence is CSASAYNEQFF. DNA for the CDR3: TGCAGTGCTAGCGCGTACAATGAGCAGTTCTTC.

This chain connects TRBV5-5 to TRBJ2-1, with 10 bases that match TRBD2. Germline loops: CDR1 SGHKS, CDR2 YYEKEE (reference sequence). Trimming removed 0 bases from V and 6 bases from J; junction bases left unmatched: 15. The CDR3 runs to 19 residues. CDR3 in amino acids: CASSLAVTSGFKTPNEQFF. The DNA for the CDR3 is TGTGCCAGCAGCTTGGCCGTGACTAGCGGGTTCAAAACGCCCAATGAGCAGTTCTTC. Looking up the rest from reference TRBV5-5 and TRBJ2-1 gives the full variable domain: DAGVTQSPTHLIKTRGQQVTLRCSPISGHKSVSWYQQVLGQGPQFIFQYYEKEERGRGNFPDRFSARQFPNYSSELNVNALLLGDSALYLCASSLAVTSGFKTPNEQFFGPGTRLTVL.

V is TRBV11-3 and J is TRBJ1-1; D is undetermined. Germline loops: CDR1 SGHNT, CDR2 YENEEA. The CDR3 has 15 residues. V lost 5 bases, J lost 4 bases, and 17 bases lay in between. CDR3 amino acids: CASSPDPGRSTEAFF. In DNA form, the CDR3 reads TGTGCCAGCAGCCCCGATCCAGGCAGGTCCACTGAAGCTTTCTTT.

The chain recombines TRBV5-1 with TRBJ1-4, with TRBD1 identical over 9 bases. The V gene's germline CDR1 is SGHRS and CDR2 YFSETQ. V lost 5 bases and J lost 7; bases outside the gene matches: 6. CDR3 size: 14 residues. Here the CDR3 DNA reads TGCGCCAGCAGGCAGGGACAGGGTAGTGAAAAACTGTTTTTT. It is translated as CASRQGQGSEKLFF. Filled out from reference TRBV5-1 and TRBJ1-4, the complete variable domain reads KAGVTQTPRYLIKTRGQQVTLSCSPISGHRSVSWYQQTPGQGLQFLFEYFSETQRNKGNFPGRFSGRQFSNSRSEMNVSTLELGDSALYLCASRQGQGSEKLFFGSGTQLSVL.

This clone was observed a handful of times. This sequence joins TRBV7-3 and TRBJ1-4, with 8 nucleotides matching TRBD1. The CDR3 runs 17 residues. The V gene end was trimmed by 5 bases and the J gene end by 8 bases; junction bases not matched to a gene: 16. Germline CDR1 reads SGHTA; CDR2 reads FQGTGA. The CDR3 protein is CASSEEETGVLLEKLFF. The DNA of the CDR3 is TGTGCCAGCAGCGAAGAAGAGACAGGGGTGTTACTCGAAAAACTGTTTTTT.

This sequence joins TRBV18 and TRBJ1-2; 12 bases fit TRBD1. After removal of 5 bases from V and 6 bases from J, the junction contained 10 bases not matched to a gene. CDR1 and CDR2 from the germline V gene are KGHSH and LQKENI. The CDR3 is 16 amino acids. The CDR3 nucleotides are TGTGCCAGCTCAGCGACCGGGACAGGGGGCAGGAATGGCTACACCTTC. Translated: CASSATGTGGRNGYTF.

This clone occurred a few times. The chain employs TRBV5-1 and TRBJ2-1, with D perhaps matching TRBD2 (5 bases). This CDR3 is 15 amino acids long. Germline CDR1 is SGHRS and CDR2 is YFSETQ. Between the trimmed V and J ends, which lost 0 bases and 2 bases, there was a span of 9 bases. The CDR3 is CASSLEGVPYNEQFF. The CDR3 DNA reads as TGCGCCAGCAGCTTGGAGGGAGTCCCCTACAATGAGCAGTTCTTC. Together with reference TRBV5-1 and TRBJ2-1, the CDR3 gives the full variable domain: KAGVTQTPRYLIKTRGQQVTLSCSPISGHRSVSWYQQTPGQGLQFLFEYFSETQRNKGNFPGRFSGRQFSNSRSEMNVSTLELGDSALYLCASSLEGVPYNEQFFGPGTRLTVL.

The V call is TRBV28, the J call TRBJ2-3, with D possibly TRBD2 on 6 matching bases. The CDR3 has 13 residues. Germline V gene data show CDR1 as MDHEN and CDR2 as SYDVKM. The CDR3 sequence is CASLEGRTDTQYF. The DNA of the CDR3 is TGTGCGTCTTTGGAGGGGCGCACAGATACGCAGTATTTT.